This TCR beta chain was documented in a study of beta chain features in type 1 diabetes. Study findings and constraints: TCRB CDR3s were moderately but significantly shorter in Type 1 diabetes patients in all four CD4+ subsets.

This clone was seen more than once but under ten times. Its antigen is not identified. Every bit of the isolated RNA underwent reverse transcription, so sequencing read expressed TCRB transcripts. Data came from immunoSEQ multiplex PCR; TCRdb stores just in-frame clones and leaves some out. This table holds 95,000 to 110,000 clones, roughly 28% found once. The CDR3 is 16 amino acids. The TCR was taken from a woman aged 18-35 years with type 1 diabetes. The sample consisted of central memory CD4+ T cells from blood. The chain recombines TRBV21-1 with TRBJ2-5; the DNA was not compared with TRBD2, the D call given in the table. TRBV21-1 is marked as a pseudogene. The DNA of the CDR3 is TGTGCCAGCAGCAAATCGGGGGGCGGACCCCAAGAGACCCAGTACTTC. Translation gives CASSKSGGGPQETQYF.